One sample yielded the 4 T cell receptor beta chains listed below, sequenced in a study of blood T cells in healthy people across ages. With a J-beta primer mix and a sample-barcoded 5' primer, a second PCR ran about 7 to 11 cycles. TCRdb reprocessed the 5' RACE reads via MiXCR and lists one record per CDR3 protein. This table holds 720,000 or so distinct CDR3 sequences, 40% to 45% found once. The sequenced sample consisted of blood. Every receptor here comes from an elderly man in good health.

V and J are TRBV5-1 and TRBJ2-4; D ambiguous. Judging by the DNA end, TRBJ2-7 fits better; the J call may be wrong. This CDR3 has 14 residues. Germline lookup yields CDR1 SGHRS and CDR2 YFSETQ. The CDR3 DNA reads TGCGCCAGCAGTGAACCCTTGAACCCGTACGAGCAGTACTTC. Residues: CASSEPLNPYEQYF.

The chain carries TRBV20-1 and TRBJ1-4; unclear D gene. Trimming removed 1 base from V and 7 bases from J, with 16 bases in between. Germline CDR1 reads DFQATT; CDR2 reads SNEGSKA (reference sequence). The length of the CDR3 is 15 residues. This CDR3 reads CSARGRSNQAEKLFF. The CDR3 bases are TGCAGTGCTAGAGGAAGATCAAATCAAGCTGAAAAACTGTTTTTT.

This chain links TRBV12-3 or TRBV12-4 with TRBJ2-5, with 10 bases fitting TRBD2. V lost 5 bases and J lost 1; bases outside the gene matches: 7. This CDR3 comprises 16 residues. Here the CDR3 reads CASSRSASGSQETQYF. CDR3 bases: TGTGCCAGCAGTCGGTCGGCTAGCGGGAGCCAAGAGACCCAGTACTTC.

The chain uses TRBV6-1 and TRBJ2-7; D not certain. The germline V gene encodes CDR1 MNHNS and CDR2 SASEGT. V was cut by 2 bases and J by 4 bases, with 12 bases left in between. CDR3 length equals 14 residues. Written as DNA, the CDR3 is TGTGCCAGCAGTGAAAGTGGCAGGCCGTACGAGCAGTACTTC. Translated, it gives CASSESGRPYEQYF.